This is a list of T cell receptor beta chains from one sample in a study of blood T cell repertoires in COVID-19. Assay used: immunoSEQ multiplex PCR; TCRdb lists only in-frame clones, some missing. The sample shows about 130,000 clones, less than 90% of them seen only once. Sequencing used peripheral blood. Receptor source: a man aged 55 to 70 with acute or convalescent COVID-19. The conserved cysteine and the conserved F or W are not part of the CDR3 here. Only part of the rows carry a size: once, few, many, or a class if the clone is expanded.

>.|TRBV9
ASSRSPSTNEKLF
>.|TRBV5-1
ASSQGTHSYT
>.|TRBV3-1/TRBV3-2
ASSQEEGEQPQH
>few|TRBV14
ASSQGLLAGPRNEQF
>.|TRBV7-8
ASSLGPSSF
>.|TRBV6-5
ASSFSSGSSEQF
>.|TRBV7-6
ASSPYNGDRE
>few|TRBV18
ASSLDRFRNTEAF
>.|TRBV10-2
ASRAITPDTQY
>.|TRBV30
AWSPRAGPYEQY
>once|TRBV6-5
ASSSRQGANGYT
>.|TRBV7-3
ASSVDTRVVTEAF
>.|TRBV6-4
ASSEIPGQGYGYT
>.|TRBV19
ASSKRDSTGILGAF
>.|TRBV7-6
ASSSPVGSGSYNEQF
>.|TRBV5-1
ASSDPGQGLVGELF
>few|TRBV6-5
ASSSSGVQPQH
>.|TRBV5-1
ASSPTEAYGYT
>.|TRBV6-5
ASTGRQGNEKLF
>.|TRBV5-1
ASSLASGLAGVPGELF